These 21 T cell receptor beta chains share one sample of origin, sequenced in a study of shared clonotypes between healthy human individuals. Some clones are missing from TCRdb's copy, which holds only in-frame ones; the method was immunoSEQ multiplex PCR. This sample has about 1 million clones, with about three quarters found just once. What was sequenced was memory CD4+ T cells sorted from blood. Specified subset: CD45RA-negative fraction. The origin of the receptors is a man between 18 and 29 years old in good health.

This clone occurred once. The chain joins TRBV5-4 to TRBJ1-2; TRBD1 aligns across 12 bases. V dropped 0 bases and J dropped 8; count of bases not matched to a gene: 14. The CDR3 runs 18 residues. Germline loops: CDR1 SGHNT, CDR2 YYREEE (reference sequence). CDR3 sequence reads: CASSLAVGKGQGAWGYTF. Written as DNA, the CDR3 is TGTGCCAGCAGCTTGGCCGTCGGAAAGGGACAGGGGGCTTGGGGCTACACCTTC. The full variable domain, with the rest looked up from reference TRBV5-4 and TRBJ1-2, is ETGVTQSPTHLIKTRGQQVTLRCSSQSGHNTVSWYQQALGQGPQFIFQYYREEENGRGNFPPRFSGLQFPNYSSELNVNALELDDSALYLCASSLAVGKGQGAWGYTFGSGTRLTVV.

V usage is TRBV19 and J usage is TRBJ2-7; 12 bases line up with TRBD1. CDR3 length: 16 residues. The trim removed 5 bases at V and 4 bases at J, leaving 9 bases unmatched. Germline lookup yields CDR1 LNHDA and CDR2 SQIVND (reference sequence). The CDR3 loop is CASSLAGTGGGYEQYF. CDR3 coding DNA: TGTGCCAGTAGTCTCGCCGGGACAGGGGGCGGGTACGAGCAGTACTTC.

This clone was counted once. V usage is TRBV2 and J usage is TRBJ2-2, with D unresolved. The CDR3 runs to 15 residues. The V end was cut by 6 bases, the J end by 3 bases, with 14 bases between. Germline V lookup: CDR1 SNHLY, CDR2 FYNNEI. CDR3 in amino acids: CASRKGTRDTGELFF. CDR3 sequence (DNA): TGTGCCAGCAGGAAGGGAACAAGGGACACCGGGGAGCTGTTTTTT.

V gene TRBV5-1 combines with J gene TRBJ2-1; D perhaps matches TRBD2 (6 bases). The CDR3 consists of 15 residues. Looked up from germline, CDR1 is SGHRS and CDR2 is YFSETQ. With 0 bases removed from V and 6 bases from J, the gap between germline ends came to 13 bases. The CDR3 reads CASSLDGSKGNEQFF. CDR3 nucleotide sequence: TGCGCCAGCAGCTTGGACGGGAGCAAGGGCAATGAGCAGTTCTTC.

The gene calls are TRBV9 and TRBJ1-2; 9 bases are shared with TRBD1. The CDR3 is 14 residues long. V lost 3 bases to trimming and J lost 3 bases; unmatched junction nucleotides: 3. Germline CDR1 and CDR2: SGDLS and YYNGEE. For the CDR3, the DNA is TGTGCCAGCAGCGCGGACAGGGGATACTATGGCTACACCTTC. Translating gives CASSADRGYYGYTF.

The J gene is TRBJ1-1, the V gene TRBV6-5, with TRBD1 as a possible D gene (6 bases). V lost 7 bases to trimming and J lost 1 base, with 10 bases between them. The CDR3 extends over 13 amino acids. Germline V gives CDR1 MNHEY, CDR2 SVGAGI. CDR3 region: CASTQTGNTEAFF. CDR3 in DNA: TGTGCCAGCACTCAGACAGGGAACACTGAAGCTTTCTTT.

V is TRBV7-8 and J is TRBJ2-7; 9 bases align to TRBD2. The J segment lost 3 bases and the V segment lost 2 bases, leaving 5 bases of the junction unmatched. The germline gives CDR1 SGHVS, CDR2 FQNEAQ. The length of the CDR3 is 15 residues. The CDR3 sequence: CASSLQTSGNYEQYF. The CDR3 nucleotides are TGTGCCAGCAGCTTACAGACTAGCGGAAACTACGAGCAGTACTTC.

The chain is built from TRBV28 and TRBJ2-5; TRBD2 matches at 12 bases. This CDR3 comprises 15 residues. CDR1 and CDR2 (germline): MDHEN, SYDVKM. Losses at the gene ends were 8 bases for V and 5 bases for J; bases not matched to a gene: 9. DNA for the CDR3: TGTGCCAGCGGAAGCACTAGCGGGGGGTTGGAGACCCAGTACTTC. This gives the protein CASGSTSGGLETQYF.

The count of this clone is one. The CDR3 region is CASSRGFANEKLFF. CDR3 in DNA: TGTGCCAGCAGCCGAGGGTTCGCTAATGAAAAACTGTTTTTT. The V and J genes are TRBV6-5 and TRBJ1-4; D ambiguous. Germline values: CDR1 MNHEY, CDR2 SVGAGI. Trimming took 6 bases from V and 3 from J, leaving 11 bases between them. CDR3 size: 14 residues.

CDR3 sequence (DNA): TGTGCCAGCAGCACAGGACAGGAACAGTATTTT. Amino acids: CASSTGQEQYF. The rearrangement links TRBV7-3 to TRBJ2-3, with 7 bases identical to TRBD1. CDR1 and CDR2 from the germline V gene are SGHTA and FQGTGA. The ends lost 5 bases at V and 12 bases at J; junction bases unmatched: 5. CDR3 length equals 11 residues.

A word on this clone: The sample contains more than one DNA sequence encoding this CDR3. The genes are TRBV7-2 and TRBJ2-7, with 9 bases identical to TRBD2. This CDR3 has 13 residues. The J segment lost 7 bases and the V segment lost 4 bases, leaving 5 bases of the junction unmatched. Per the germline V gene, CDR1 is SGHTA and CDR2 is FQGNSA. CDR3 in DNA: TGTGCCAGCAGCTCTGCGACTAGCGGTGAGCAGTACTTC. It encodes CASSSATSGEQYF.

The chain carries TRBV6-4 and TRBJ1-2; 10 bases align to TRBD1. This CDR3 region has 14 residues. J was trimmed by 11 bases and V by 4 bases; bases with no gene match: 10. CDR1 and CDR2 from the germline V gene are MRHNA and SNTAGT. The CDR3 DNA reads as TGTGCCAGCAGTGTGGGGGACAGGGGTAAGGGTTACACCTTC. It codes for CASSVGDRGKGYTF.

The sample holds a few counts of this clone. The chain combines TRBV9 with TRBJ2-7; TRBD1 agrees at 9 bases. The CDR3 is 16 residues long. Germline CDR1 and CDR2: SGDLS and YYNGEE. V gave up 0 bases and J gave up 5 bases; unmatched junction bases: 9. CDR3 in DNA: TGTGCCAGCAGCGTAGACCCGGGACAGGGTCCCAACGAGCAGTACTTC. This translates into CASSVDPGQGPNEQYF.

The chain joins TRBV29-1 to TRBJ2-7; TRBD1 matches 8 bases. V shed 6 bases and J 6 bases; nucleotides not matched to a gene: 4. Germline loops: CDR1 SQVTM, CDR2 ANQGSEA. This CDR3 is 11 amino acids long. Here the CDR3 reads CSVRTGPEQYF. Written as DNA, the CDR3 is TGCAGCGTAAGGACAGGGCCCGAGCAGTACTTC.

The chain is built from TRBV6-1 and TRBJ2-1; 9 nucleotides line up with TRBD2. From germline, CDR1 is MNHNS and CDR2 SASEGT. The CDR3 covers 15 residues. Trimming removed 8 bases from V and 1 base from J; junction bases left unmatched: 6. The CDR3 here is CASASGVVSYNEQFF. Here the CDR3 DNA reads TGTGCCAGCGCTAGCGGGGTCGTGTCCTACAATGAGCAGTTCTTC.

This chain uses TRBV18 with TRBJ2-3; a possible D gene is TRBD2 (6 bases). The CDR3 is made up of 15 amino acids. V lost 5 bases and J 4 bases, leaving 16 bases between the germline ends. Germline CDR1 reads KGHSH; CDR2 reads LQKENI. The CDR3 region has the DNA TGTGCCAGCTCAACTGGGTCGGGCGGGGCAGATACGCAGTATTTT. Translation: CASSTGSGGADTQYF.

The chain couples TRBV28 to TRBJ2-7; no definite D call. The CDR3 totals 11 residues. Deletions cut 2 bases from V and 3 bases from J, with 2 bases between. The germline CDR1 and CDR2 sequences are MDHEN and SYDVKM. CDR3 sequence reads: CASSLRYEQYF. The CDR3 nucleotides are TGTGCCAGCAGTTTACGCTACGAGCAGTACTTC.

This chain joins TRBV6-1 and TRBJ2-7, with 10 bases aligning to TRBD2. V lost 7 bases and J lost 2; bases outside the gene matches: 2. This CDR3 region has 13 residues. CDR1 MNHNS and CDR2 SASEGT come from the germline V gene. The CDR3 coding sequence is TGTGCCAGCATAGCGGGAGGAACCTACGAGCAGTACTTC. It specifies CASIAGGTYEQYF.

V is TRBV2 and J is TRBJ2-1; no definite D call. CDR3 size: 16 residues. Trimming shortened V by 0 bases and J by 5 bases, and 14 bases separated the two germline ends. Germline assignment: CDR1 SNHLY and CDR2 FYNNEI. This CDR3 is CASSEARSGAHNEQFF. The CDR3 region has the DNA TGTGCCAGCAGTGAAGCGCGGTCAGGAGCCCACAATGAGCAGTTCTTC.

The J gene is TRBJ2-3, the V gene TRBV6-5; D remains ambiguous. Germline CDR1 reads MNHEY; CDR2 reads SVGAGI. The CDR3 runs to 14 residues. V dropped 2 bases and J dropped 6 bases, with 12 bases sitting between them. The CDR3 nucleotides read TGTGCCAGCAGTTACCGGCCGGTTTCGGATACGCAGTATTTT. It yields the protein CASSYRPVSDTQYF.

This clone was detected a few times. The rearrangement uses TRBV30 and TRBJ2-2, with 9 nucleotides matching TRBD2. This CDR3 has 16 amino acids. The ends lost 1 base at V and 0 bases at J; junction bases unmatched: 3. Germline V gene sequence: CDR1 GTSNPN, CDR2 SVGIG (reference sequence). The CDR3 here is CAWSGLAGTNTGELFF. The CDR3 DNA follows: TGTGCCTGGAGTGGGCTAGCGGGAACGAACACCGGGGAGCTGTTTTTT.